What follows are 19 T cell receptor beta chains derived from one specimen sequenced in a study of blood T cell repertoires in COVID-19. The data were produced by immunoSEQ multiplex PCR, yet TCRdb's version contains in-frame clones alone and is incomplete. The data show about 200,000 clones, 70% to 90% seen once. The sequencing input was peripheral blood. The receptor source for this set is a man aged 45-65 years with COVID-19, enrolled during active disease.

V gene TRBV11-1 combines with J gene TRBJ1-1, with 10 positions matching TRBD1. Germline V lookup: CDR1 SGHAT, CDR2 FQDESV (reference sequence). The CDR3 runs 15 residues. The V gene end was trimmed by 1 base and the J gene end by 3 bases; junction bases not matched to a gene: 2. The CDR3 reads CASSLGQGADTEAFF. CDR3 sequence (DNA): TGTGCCAGCAGCTTAGGACAGGGGGCGGACACTGAAGCTTTCTTT.

The chain couples TRBV6-4 to TRBJ2-5, with a weak D call TRBD2 (6 bases). The germline V gene encodes CDR1 MRHNA and CDR2 SNTAGT. The CDR3 loop spans 16 amino acids. Trimming cost V 3 bases and J 4 bases, with 18 bases left between them. DNA of the CDR3: TGTGCCAGCAGTGAAGCCGGCGGAGGAGGGAGAGAGACCCAGTACTTC. Its protein is CASSEAGGGGRETQYF.

The J gene is TRBJ1-1, the V gene TRBV19; TRBD1 is a possible D gene (6 bases). The CDR3 is 14 residues long. V lost 4 bases to trimming and J lost 10 bases, with 19 bases between them. The germline gives CDR1 LNHDA, CDR2 SQIVND (reference sequence). The CDR3 DNA sequence: TGTGCCAGTAGTACAAGGACAGTTTTAAATGGAGCTTTCTTT. Translating gives CASSTRTVLNGAFF.

This chain links TRBV7-3 with TRBJ1-6, with 10 bases lining up with TRBD1. CDR1 and CDR2 from the germline V gene are SGHTA and FQGTGA. Trimming took 5 bases from V and 9 from J; bases not matched to a gene: 4. The CDR3 spans 14 residues. The CDR3 nucleotides read TGTGCCAGCAGCGCCGGGACAGGGGTTTCACCCCTCCACTTT. As protein: CASSAGTGVSPLHF.

The genes are TRBV28 and TRBJ2-5; D is possibly TRBD1 (5 bases). CDR3 size: 12 residues. V gave up 5 bases and J gave up 5 bases, with 9 bases separating them. Germline V gene lookup returns CDR1 MDHEN and CDR2 SYDVKM. The CDR3 spells CASSPRVETQYF. The CDR3 bases are TGTGCCAGCAGTCCCAGGGTGGAGACCCAGTACTTC.

This chain links TRBV10-2 with TRBJ1-3; a possible D gene is TRBD1 (6 bases). This CDR3 is 16 amino acids long. The germline V and J ends were trimmed by 0 bases and 4 bases, with 13 bases remaining between them. Germline V gives CDR1 WSHSY, CDR2 SAAADI. This chain's CDR3 is CASSESRDIQGNTIYF. The CDR3 DNA is TGCGCCAGCAGTGAGTCCCGGGACATCCAAGGAAACACCATATATTTT.

The chain uses TRBV5-8 and TRBJ2-7, with TRBD2 matching 9 bases. V lost 4 bases to trimming and J lost 3 bases; unmatched junction nucleotides: 8. The CDR3 sequence is 15 residues long. Germline V lookup: CDR1 SGHTS, CDR2 YDEGEE. The CDR3 DNA is TGTGCCAGCAGCCAGGGGCCAGCGGGAGGCTACGAGCAGTACTTC. Amino acid sequence: CASSQGPAGGYEQYF.

Comment on this clone: Germline is not matched at one junction end, which may reflect a read error. The V and J genes are TRBV6-2 or TRBV6-3 and TRBJ2-7; D call uncertain. CDR1 is MNHEY, CDR2 SVGEGT, per germline. CDR3 size: 13 residues. The CDR3 DNA is TGTGTCAGCAGTTACGCCTACTCCTACGAGCAGTACTTC. Encoded protein: CVSSYAYSYEQYF.

The rearrangement joins TRBV18 to TRBJ2-1; D is perhaps TRBD1 (6 bases). This CDR3 spans 16 amino acids. The germline V gene has CDR1 KGHSH and CDR2 LQKENI. V was cut by 1 base and J by 2 bases, with 12 bases left in between. The CDR3 DNA is TGTGCCAGCTCACCACGGTTCAGGGGAACCTACAATGAGCAGTTCTTC. The encoded protein is CASSPRFRGTYNEQFF. Full variable domain (outside the CDR3, taken from reference TRBV18 and TRBJ2-1): NAGVMQNPRHLVRRRGQEARLRCSPMKGHSHVYWYRQLPEEGLKFMVYLQKENIIDESGMPKERFSAEFPKEGPSILRIQQVVRGDSAAYFCASSPRFRGTYNEQFFGPGTRLTVL.

The DNA of the CDR3 is TGTGCCAGCAGTTCAACTAGCGGCACAGATACGCAGTATTTT. Its protein product is CASSSTSGTDTQYF. The chain is built from TRBV2 and TRBJ2-3; 7 bases are shared with TRBD2. The CDR3 totals 14 residues. Per the germline V gene, CDR1 is SNHLY and CDR2 is FYNNEI. J gave up 1 base and V 5 bases, and 3 bases lay outside the gene matches.

The rearrangement links TRBV3-1 (or the pseudogene TRBV3-2) to TRBJ1-5, with 8 bases identical to TRBD1. V was clipped by 5 bases and J by 5 bases; unmatched bases: 5. Germline V gene sequence: CDR1 LGHDT, CDR2 YNNKEL (reference sequence). The length of the CDR3 is 14 residues. For the CDR3, the DNA is TGTGCCAGCAGCACTCAGGGGGCTCATCAGCCCCAGCATTTT. Translating it yields CASSTQGAHQPQHF.

V and J are TRBV7-2 and TRBJ2-7, with TRBD2 matching 10 bases. Germline lookup yields CDR1 SGHTA and CDR2 FQGNSA. V trimming: 4 bases; J trimming: 4 bases; junction bases outside the gene matches: 7. The CDR3 runs 15 residues. The CDR3 nucleotides are TGTGCCAGCAGCTCAAGTAGCGGGGGGCTATACGAGCAGTACTTC. Protein: CASSSSSGGLYEQYF.

V gene TRBV3-1 (or the pseudogene TRBV3-2) combines with J gene TRBJ2-1; 10 positions agree with TRBD2. The CDR3 extends over 14 amino acids. Germline V gives CDR1 LGHDT, CDR2 YNNKEL (reference sequence). The ends lost 4 bases at V and 9 bases at J; junction bases unmatched: 6. The CDR3 is CASSLAGGRPEQFF. The CDR3 nucleotides read TGTGCCAGCAGCCTAGCGGGAGGTCGGCCTGAGCAGTTCTTC.

CDR3 DNA: TGTGCCAGCAGCGTTAGCGGAACGGGGGTTGGTACGCAGTATTTT. As protein: CASSVSGTGVGTQYF. The chain has TRBV9 and TRBJ2-3; TRBD2 is a possible D gene (6 bases). This CDR3 region has 15 residues. V was pared by 2 bases and J by 8 bases, with 18 bases between. Germline V gene sequence: CDR1 SGDLS, CDR2 YYNGEE.

The rearrangement links TRBV5-1 to TRBJ2-1; 13 nucleotides match TRBD2. This CDR3 is 15 amino acids long. Losses at the gene ends were 4 bases for V and 7 bases for J; bases not matched to a gene: 5. Per the germline V gene, CDR1 is SGHRS and CDR2 is YFSETQ. The CDR3 region has the DNA TGCGCCAGCAGCGCACTAGCGGGAGGGAATAATGAGCAGTTCTTC. This sequence encodes CASSALAGGNNEQFF.

This clone occurred once. The rearrangement joins TRBV5-1 to TRBJ2-1; 12 positions match TRBD2. The germline CDR1 and CDR2 sequences are SGHRS and YFSETQ. The CDR3 covers 16 residues. Trimming at V came to 1 base and at J to 4 bases, leaving 3 bases not matched to a gene. CDR3: CASSLTSGGRYNEQFF. CDR3 nucleotide sequence: TGCGCCAGCAGCTTGACTAGCGGGGGGCGTTACAATGAGCAGTTCTTC. Supplemented by reference TRBV5-1 and TRBJ2-1, the full variable domain reads KAGVTQTPRYLIKTRGQQVTLSCSPISGHRSVSWYQQTPGQGLQFLFEYFSETQRNKGNFPGRFSGRQFSNSRSEMNVSTLELGDSALYLCASSLTSGGRYNEQFFGPGTRLTVL.

The V call is TRBV18, the J call TRBJ1-5; possible D gene TRBD1, 6 bases. CDR1 is KGHSH and CDR2 is LQKENI in the germline V gene. The CDR3 loop spans 14 amino acids. Trimming stripped 6 bases from V and 4 bases from J, with 13 bases between. The CDR3 nucleotides are TGTGCCAGCTCTCCCGGACAGAGTAATCAGCCCCAGCATTTT. It encodes CASSPGQSNQPQHF.

The chain uses TRBV2 and TRBJ2-1; D uncertain. Germline CDR1 reads SNHLY; CDR2 reads FYNNEI. CDR3 length equals 13 residues. The V end lost 4 bases, the J end lost 3 bases, and 7 bases lay between the germline ends. CDR3 amino acids: CASSGYNYNEQFF. The CDR3 region has the DNA TGTGCCAGCAGTGGATACAACTACAATGAGCAGTTCTTC. Full variable domain (missing parts from reference TRBV2 and TRBJ2-1): EPEVTQTPSHQVTQMGQEVILRCVPISNHLYFYWYRQILGQKVEFLVSFYNNEISEKSEIFDDQFSVERPDGSNFTLKIRSTKLEDSAMYFCASSGYNYNEQFFGPGTRLTVL.

This clone was seen only a few times. The chain uses TRBV6-5 and TRBJ2-1; TRBD2 aligns across 13 bases. CDR3 length: 15 residues. Trimming took 6 bases from V and 9 from J; bases not matched to a gene: 8. CDR1 and CDR2 (germline): MNHEY, SVGAGI. CDR3 loop: CASSPTSGGAFEQFF. The CDR3 region has the DNA TGTGCCAGCAGCCCCACTAGCGGGGGGGCCTTTGAGCAGTTCTTC.